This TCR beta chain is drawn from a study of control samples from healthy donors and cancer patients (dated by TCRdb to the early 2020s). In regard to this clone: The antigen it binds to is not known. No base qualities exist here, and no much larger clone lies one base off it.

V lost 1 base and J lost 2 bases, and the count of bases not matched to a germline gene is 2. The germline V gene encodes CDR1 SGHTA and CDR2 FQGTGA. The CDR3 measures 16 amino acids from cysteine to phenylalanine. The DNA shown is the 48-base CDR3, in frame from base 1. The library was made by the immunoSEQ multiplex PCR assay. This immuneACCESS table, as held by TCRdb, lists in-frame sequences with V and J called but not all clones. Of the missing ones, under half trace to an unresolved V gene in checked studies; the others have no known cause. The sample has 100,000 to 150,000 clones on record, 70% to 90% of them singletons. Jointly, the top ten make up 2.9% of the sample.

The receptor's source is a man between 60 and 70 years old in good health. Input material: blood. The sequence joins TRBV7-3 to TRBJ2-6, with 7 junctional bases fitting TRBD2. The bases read TGTGCCAGCAGCTTAAGTGCGGGGGCTGGGGCCAACGTCCTGACTTTC. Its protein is CASSLSAGAGANVLTF.